A single sample gave rise to the 29 T cell receptor beta chains below, sequenced in a study of T cell clonality in common variable immunodeficiency. Points from the study as a whole: Fewer deletions and N-nucleotide insertions were reportedly seen in common variable immunodeficiency TCR beta sequences.

Their antigen targets remain unknown. This table comes from immunoSEQ multiplex PCR, and its TCRdb copy is limited to in-frame clones, with some not included. This sample carries fewer than 12,000 clones, none of them present only once. The specimen was peripheral blood mononuclear cells. All receptors come from a human donor with common variable immunodeficiency.

This clone occurred a few times. The read stops 3 residues short of the end of the CDR3; the missing end is completed from the germline J gene. V usage is TRBV19 and J usage is TRBJ2-3; the D gene is possibly TRBD2 (6 bases). The V end was cut by 2 bases, the J end by 5 bases, with 8 bases between. This CDR3 is 13 amino acids long. CDR1 LNHDA and CDR2 SQIVND come from the germline V gene (reference sequence). CDR3 residues: CASSIMEGDTQYF. CDR3 bases read: TGTGCCAGTAGTATAATGGAGGGAGATACG.

As to this clone: The read ends 3 residues before the CDR3 terminus; that terminus is restored from the germline J gene. Additional DNA sequences in this sample encode the identical CDR3. The rearrangement links TRBV18 to TRBJ1-6; D is possibly TRBD1 (5 bases). The CDR3 is made up of 14 amino acids. Germline-derived CDR1 and CDR2 are KGHSH and LQKENI. V was trimmed by 2 bases and J by 9 bases, leaving 11 bases between them. Here the CDR3 reads CASSPEGQGSPLHF. The sequenced CDR3 bases are TGTGCCAGCTCACCAGAGGGGCAAGGTTCACCC.

This clone was seen only a few times. The read comes to an end 3 residues before the CDR3 does, leaving the germline J gene to fill in the end. This chain connects TRBV18 to TRBJ2-1, with 9 bases matching TRBD2. Germline lookup yields CDR1 KGHSH and CDR2 LQKENI. Trimming at V came to 3 bases and at J to 5 bases, leaving 8 bases not matched to a gene. This CDR3 comprises 16 residues. CDR3: CASSPSASGAHNEQFF. The sequenced CDR3 bases are TGTGCCAGCTCACCGTCCGCTAGCGGGGCCCACAATGAG. The full variable domain, in which reference TRBV18 and TRBJ2-1 provide the parts outside the CDR3, is NAGVMQNPRHLVRRRGQEARLRCSPMKGHSHVYWYRQLPEEGLKFMVYLQKENIIDESGMPKERFSAEFPKEGPSILRIQQVVRGDSAAYFCASSPSASGAHNEQFFGPGTRLTVL.

On this clone itself: The CDR3 end lies 3 residues beyond the end of the read and is filled in from the germline J gene. This chain uses TRBV13 with TRBJ2-7; 8 bases map to TRBD2. Germline-derived CDR1 and CDR2 are PRHDT and FYEKMQ (reference sequence). The CDR3 sequence is 15 residues long. V lost 5 bases and J lost 2; bases outside the gene matches: 8. The CDR3 is CASSDNRGGTYEQYF. The sequenced part of the CDR3 DNA is TGTGCCAGCAGCGACAACCGGGGGGGAACCTACGAG.

This clone was observed a few times. The read ends 3 residues early relative to the CDR3; the germline J gene fills the gap. This chain connects TRBV7-6 to TRBJ1-3, with TRBD1 as a possible D gene (5 bases). With 3 bases removed from V and 8 bases from J, the gap between germline ends came to 8 bases. The CDR3 is 12 amino acids. Germline V gives CDR1 SGHVS, CDR2 FNYEAQ. CDR3 DNA, as far as it was read: TGTGCCAGCAGCTTCGAGGGGCACACC. Translated, it gives CASSFEGHT. The full-length CDR3 reads as CASSFEGHTIYF.

This clone was detected only a few times. The DNA ends 3 residues before the CDR3 does, and the rest of the CDR3 is filled in from the germline J gene. The rearrangement uses TRBV7-2 and TRBJ2-7, with D possibly TRBD1 on 5 matching bases. This CDR3 is built from 14 residues. CDR1 is SGHTA and CDR2 is FQGNSA in the germline V gene. Between the trimmed V and J ends, which lost 2 bases and 2 bases, there was a span of 10 bases. The CDR3 reads CASSLSDSTYEQYF. The CDR3 DNA, read in part, is TGTGCCAGCAGCTTATCCGACAGCACCTACGAG. Complete variable domain (other parts from reference TRBV7-2 and TRBJ2-7): GAGVSQSPSNKVTEKGKDVELRCDPISGHTALYWYRQSLGQGLEFLIYFQGNSAPDKSGLPSDRFSAERTGGSVSTLTIQRTQQEDSAVYLCASSLSDSTYEQYFGPGTRLTVT.

This clone appeared a few times. The CDR3 is cut off 3 residues early in the read; its end comes from the germline J gene. The chain links TRBV7-9 to TRBJ2-7; a possible D gene is TRBD2 (5 bases). The V end was cut by 5 bases, the J end by 6 bases, with 8 bases between. There are 11 residues in the CDR3. Germline V gives CDR1 SEHNR, CDR2 FQNEAQ (reference sequence). Incomplete CDR3 DNA: TGTGCCAGCAGCGCGGGCGGCGAG. Translated, it gives CASSAGGE. In full, the CDR3 is CASSAGGEQYF.

This clone was counted a few times. The CDR3 end falls 3 residues outside the read, so it is completed with the germline J gene. V and J are TRBV5-1 and TRBJ2-4; D is ambiguous. Trimming took off 6 bases at V and 0 bases at J, with 13 bases between the two ends. Germline lookup yields CDR1 SGHRS and CDR2 YFSETQ. The length of the CDR3 is 15 residues. This CDR3 reads CASKVGTLAKNIQYF. CDR3 DNA (partial): TGCGCCAGCAAAGTGGGCACTCTAGCCAAAAACATT.

Comments on this clone: The read halts 3 residues ahead of the CDR3 end, with the missing end drawn from the germline J gene. V and J are TRBV6-2 or TRBV6-3 and TRBJ2-5; the match to TRBD2 covers 9 bases. This CDR3 spans 16 amino acids. J lost 3 bases, V lost 7 bases, and 12 bases had no gene match. Germline CDR1 MNHEY, CDR2 SVGEGT. This CDR3 reads CASTLGPGLAEETQYF. CDR3 bases read: TGTGCCAGCACTCTAGGGCCGGGACTAGCTGAAGAGACC.

The CDR3 sequence is CASGPGNIQYF. The sequenced part of the CDR3 DNA is TGTGCCAGCGGACCGGGGAACATT. The chain couples TRBV7-2 to TRBJ2-4, with TRBD2 as a possible D gene (5 bases). The CDR3 goes on 3 residues after the read ends, and that part is filled in from the germline J gene. V dropped 8 bases and J dropped 7 bases, with 9 bases sitting between them. Germline CDR1 reads SGHTA; CDR2 reads FQGNSA. This CDR3 has 11 amino acids. The whole variable domain, remainder taken from reference TRBV7-2 and TRBJ2-4, is GAGVSQSPSNKVTEKGKDVELRCDPISGHTALYWYRQSLGQGLEFLIYFQGNSAPDKSGLPSDRFSAERTGGSVSTLTIQRTQQEDSAVYLCASGPGNIQYFGAGTRLSVL.

In this sample, this clone is medium-sized. The CDR3 end is not reached by the read, which stops 3 residues before it; the germline J gene fills it in. The chain uses TRBV5-6 and TRBJ2-4, with a weak D call TRBD2 (6 bases). This CDR3 has 14 residues. In germline, CDR1 is SGHDT, CDR2 YYEEEE. Trimming left V 4 bases short and J 6 bases short, with 14 bases between. CDR3 DNA (partial): TGTGCCAGCAGCCGGGGGAGGAGCGGAAACATT. Its translation is CASSRGRSGNI. Given in full, the CDR3 is CASSRGRSGNIQYF.

Of note for this clone: The read falls 3 residues short of the CDR3 end, and the missing part is taken from the germline J gene. V and J are TRBV6-2 or TRBV6-3 and TRBJ2-7, with TRBD1 as a possible D gene (5 bases). V lost 4 bases to trimming and J lost 2 bases, with 9 bases between them. CDR3 length: 13 amino acids. CDR1 MNHEY and CDR2 SVGEGT come from the germline V gene. The part of the CDR3 DNA that was read is TGTGCCAGCAGTTCGGGCAGGGCCTACGAG. It is translated as CASSSGRAYE. The whole CDR3 protein is CASSSGRAYEQYF.

This clone has more than one count but fewer than ten. The DNA ends 3 residues before the CDR3 does, and the rest of the CDR3 is filled in from the germline J gene. The rearrangement uses TRBV20-1 and TRBJ2-7; the D gene could be TRBD1 or TRBD2 (6 bases each). V lost 0 bases to trimming and J lost 4 bases, with 13 bases between them. The CDR3 sequence is 14 residues long. Germline CDR1 reads DFQATT; CDR2 reads SNEGSKA (reference sequence). The sequenced part of the CDR3 DNA is TGCAGTGCTAGAGATTGGAGGGGGAATTACGAG. The encoded protein is CSARDWRGNYE. The entire CDR3 sequence reads CSARDWRGNYEQYF.

As regards this clone: The read gets to within 3 residues of the CDR3 end, and the germline J gene fills in the rest. The V gene is TRBV30, the J gene TRBJ2-1, with D perhaps TRBD2 (7 bases). V lost 3 bases and J lost 9, with 21 bases in between. The CDR3 is made up of 15 amino acids. Germline-derived CDR1 and CDR2 are GTSNPN and SVGIG (reference sequence). The CDR3: CAWRLVGLGGGEQFF. The DNA read from the CDR3 is TGTGCCTGGAGATTGGTGGGGCTAGGGGGGGGTGAG.

This clone has just a few counts. One end of the junction fails to match germline, which may point to a read error. The read gets to within 3 residues of the CDR3 end, and the germline J gene fills in the rest. The chain is built from TRBV7-7 and TRBJ2-6; D is possibly TRBD1 (6 bases). The CDR3 covers 15 residues. CDR1 SSHAT and CDR2 FNYEAQ come from the germline V gene (reference sequence). The CDR3 DNA, read in part, is TGTGCTAGCAGCAAAGACAGGTCCGGGGCCAACGTC. It translates to CASSKDRSGANV. The full CDR3 protein reads CASSKDRSGANVLTF.

Remarks on this clone: The CDR3 is cut off 3 residues early in the read; its end comes from the germline J gene. The chain combines TRBV19 with TRBJ2-1; D is perhaps TRBD1 (6 bases). V was trimmed by 3 bases and J by 4 bases, leaving 13 bases between them. Germline V gives CDR1 LNHDA, CDR2 SQIVND (reference sequence). The CDR3 sequence is 15 residues long. The CDR3 protein is CASSILWTAYNEQFF. Partial CDR3 DNA: TGTGCCAGTAGTATCCTATGGACAGCTTACAATGAG.

This clone was recorded a few times. The DNA ends 3 residues before the CDR3 does, and the rest of the CDR3 is filled in from the germline J gene. This chain connects TRBV19 to TRBJ2-5; the match to TRBD2 covers 11 bases. The CDR3 totals 14 residues. The V gene's germline CDR1 is LNHDA and CDR2 SQIVND (reference sequence). V lost 2 bases, J lost 4 bases, and 0 bases stayed unmatched. The CDR3 sequence is CASSILAGGETQYF. Partial CDR3 DNA: TGTGCCAGTAGTATACTAGCGGGAGGAGAGACC.

This clone showed up just a few times. The read ends 3 residues before the CDR3 terminus; that terminus is restored from the germline J gene. This chain joins TRBV7-2 and TRBJ2-7; 13 nucleotides agree with TRBD2. CDR3 length equals 15 residues. Germline trimming cut 1 base from V and 6 bases from J; bases unmatched to any gene: 3. Germline V gives CDR1 SGHTA, CDR2 FQGNSA. The CDR3: CASSLGLAGGVEQYF. CDR3 bases read: TGTGCCAGCAGCTTAGGACTAGCGGGAGGAGTCGAG.

Comment on this clone: Read sequence stops 3 residues before the CDR3 end, and the germline J gene provides the missing end. The chain links TRBV6-2 or TRBV6-3 to TRBJ2-7; D might be TRBD2 (5 bases). Trimming took 1 base from V and 6 from J, leaving 7 bases between them. This CDR3 comprises 12 residues. Per germline, CDR1 MNHEY and CDR2 SVGEGT. CDR3 DNA (partial): TGTGCCAGCAGTTACTTGAGGGTCGAG. Protein: CASSYLRVE. The entire CDR3 protein reads CASSYLRVEQYF.

This clone showed up just a few times. The sequenced fragment ends 3 residues before the CDR3 boundary, so the rest is inferred from the germline J gene. The rearrangement uses TRBV19 and TRBJ1-1; unclear D gene. The CDR3 loop spans 15 amino acids. V was pared by 1 base and J by 2 bases, with 11 bases between. Germline CDR1 LNHDA, CDR2 SQIVND (reference sequence). The CDR3 sequence is CASSIGAITNTEAFF. The CDR3 DNA, read in part, is TGTGCCAGTAGTATAGGGGCCATAACAAACACTGAA.

Only a few counts were recorded for this clone. The read halts 3 residues ahead of the CDR3 end, with the missing end drawn from the germline J gene. V gene TRBV19 combines with J gene TRBJ1-1, with 9 bases matching TRBD1. This CDR3 comprises 14 residues. Germline trimming cut 6 bases from V and 1 base from J; bases unmatched to any gene: 3. Germline CDR1 reads LNHDA; CDR2 reads SQIVND (reference sequence). The CDR3 bases that were read are TGTGCCAGTAGCCCGGGACAGGGGAACACTGAA. This gives the protein CASSPGQGNTE. The whole CDR3 protein reads CASSPGQGNTEAFF.

A word on this clone: The CDR3 is cut off 3 residues early in the read; its end comes from the germline J gene. The chain is built from TRBV7-6 and TRBJ2-7; D unresolved. Germline loops: CDR1 SGHVS, CDR2 FNYEAQ. The V end was cut by 0 bases, the J end by 3 bases, with 15 bases between. This CDR3 is built from 16 residues. Partial CDR3 DNA: TGTGCCAGCAGCTTAGCTTCCGGCGGATTTATCTACGAG. It yields the protein CASSLASGGFIYE. The whole CDR3 sequence reads CASSLASGGFIYEQYF.

This clone occurred a few times. The read stops 3 residues short of the end of the CDR3; the missing end is completed from the germline J gene. This chain joins TRBV18 and TRBJ2-4; 8 bases align to TRBD2. This CDR3 has 17 residues. CDR1 KGHSH and CDR2 LQKENI come from the germline V gene. Trimming took 2 bases from V and 0 from J; bases not matched to a gene: 6. The CDR3 DNA, read in part, is TGTGCCAGCTCACCAGGTAGCGGGACCCTAGCCAAAAACATT. Translating gives CASSPGSGTLAKNI. The full CDR3 sequence reads CASSPGSGTLAKNIQYF.

This clone was counted only a few times. The read is 3 residues too short to cover the CDR3 end, so that end is filled in from the germline J gene. The rearrangement links TRBV18 to TRBJ2-3; no reliable D call. V was clipped by 0 bases and J by 2 bases, with 3 bases between them. The CDR3 length is 13 residues. Per the germline V gene, CDR1 is KGHSH and CDR2 is LQKENI. CDR3 residues: CASSPPVTDTQYF. Incomplete CDR3 DNA: TGTGCCAGCTCACCACCCGTCACAGATACG.

This clone has only a few counts. CDR3 loop: CASSFLATSGRADTQYF. The sequenced CDR3 bases are TGTGCCAGCAGCTTTTTGGCGACTAGCGGGAGGGCAGATACG. The chain employs TRBV7-8 and TRBJ2-3, with TRBD2 identical over 14 bases. With the read ending 3 residues before the CDR3 end, the germline J gene is used to fill in that end. This CDR3 spans 17 amino acids. The germline gives CDR1 SGHVS, CDR2 FQNEAQ. Trimming cost V 3 bases and J 4 bases; bases outside gene matches: 6.

This clone has a handful of counts. The observed sequence ends 3 residues before the CDR3 terminus, with the missing tail filled in from the germline J gene. The chain combines TRBV7-2 with TRBJ2-1; tentatively, D is TRBD2 (6 bases). Germline V gene data show CDR1 as SGHTA and CDR2 as FQGNSA. V was shortened by 3 bases and J by 4 bases, with 13 bases between the two germline ends. The CDR3 is 15 amino acids. The CDR3 bases that were read are TGTGCCAGCAGCTTGGCTGAGGGACTGTACAATGAG. Its translation is CASSLAEGLYNE. The whole CDR3 protein is CASSLAEGLYNEQFF. Looking up the rest from reference TRBV7-2 and TRBJ2-1 gives the full variable domain: GAGVSQSPSNKVTEKGKDVELRCDPISGHTALYWYRQSLGQGLEFLIYFQGNSAPDKSGLPSDRFSAERTGGSVSTLTIQRTQQEDSAVYLCASSLAEGLYNEQFFGPGTRLTVL.

This clone was seen a few times. The CDR3 end is not reached by the read, which stops 3 residues before it; the germline J gene fills it in. J is TRBJ1-5 and V is TRBV7-9; D is perhaps TRBD1 (6 bases). Per the germline V gene, CDR1 is SEHNR and CDR2 is FQNEAQ (reference sequence). This CDR3 is 14 amino acids long. Trimming removed 6 bases at V and 4 bases at J, with 13 bases between. CDR3 DNA (partial): TGTGCCAGCAGGGCAGGGGCCGAGAATCAGCCC. Its translation: CASRAGAENQP. The entire CDR3 is CASRAGAENQPQHF.

A word on this clone: The read finishes 3 residues shy of the CDR3 end, and the germline J gene is used to complete it. The chain links TRBV19 to TRBJ2-3, with 9 bases matching TRBD2. The germline gives CDR1 LNHDA, CDR2 SQIVND (reference sequence). V shed 6 bases, J shed 8 bases, and the junction held 9 bases outside the gene matches. The CDR3 loop spans 14 amino acids. The CDR3 spells CASSRILAGTTQYF. The sequenced part of the CDR3 DNA is TGTGCCAGTAGCCGAATACTAGCGGGCACTACG.

Only a few counts were recorded for this clone. The CDR3 extends 3 residues past the end of the read, so its final part is completed from the germline J gene. The chain uses TRBV6-2 or TRBV6-3 and TRBJ1-4, with TRBD1 matching 9 bases. This CDR3 has 15 amino acids. With V trimmed by 4 bases and J by 5 bases, 5 bases remained unmatched. Germline V gene data show CDR1 as MNHEY and CDR2 as SVGEGT. The chain's CDR3 is CASSSGDRANEKLFF. Partial CDR3 DNA: TGTGCCAGCAGTTCAGGGGACAGGGCGAATGAAAAA.